The sequence of this T cell receptor beta chain was determined in a study of cytomegalovirus exposure and HLA in healthy donors. Study results and caveats: There were reportedly fewer N-insertions in an Asian-associated ancestry cluster than the roughly 700-donor mean, in a later analysis.

About this clone: The antigen remains undetermined.

Trimming cost V 7 bases and J 7 bases, with 13 bases left between them. The CDR3 has 11 amino acids. The germline CDR1 and CDR2 sequences are SQVTM and ANQGSEA. The PCR made use of 60 Vbeta and 13 Jbeta primers. Profiling relied on immunoSEQ multiplex PCR, and the TCRdb table lists in-frame clones only, not all of them. The sample has some 89,000 clones; under 85% are singletons. This chain connects TRBV29-1 to TRBJ1-2; the D gene is possibly TRBD1 (6 bases). The sequenced sample was PBMCs. The receptor was derived from a woman in her thirties or forties in good health and CMV-seropositive. CDR3 DNA: TGCAGCGCCGCAGGGGTGGGTGGCTACACCTTC. Translation gives CSAAGVGGYTF. Full variable domain (rest looked up from reference TRBV29-1 and TRBJ1-2): SAVISQKPSRDICQRGTSLTIQCQVDSQVTMMFWYRQQPGQSLTLIATANQGSEATYESGFVIDKFPISRPNLTFSTLTVSNMSPEDSSIYLCSAAGVGGYTFGSGTRLTVV.